This T cell receptor beta chain was identified during a study of blood T cell repertoires in COVID-19. Study background: There were acute and convalescent COVID-19 samples, and they came from the United States, Italy and Spain.

This CDR3 is 13 amino acids long. The ends were cut back, 5 bases at V and 9 bases at J, with 14 bases in the middle. Participants spanned ages 18 to 89 years and resided in about 24 US areas. Within 2 weeks of study entry, exposed participants had contacted a PCR-confirmed or clinician-diagnosed COVID-19 case. Using immunoSEQ multiplex PCR, the repertoire was profiled, and TCRdb retains in-frame clones only, with some absent. The sample holds about 280,000 clones, approximately 82% seen once. J is TRBJ2-4 and V is TRBV12-3 or TRBV12-4; perhaps TRBD2 as D (7 bases). Sample: PBMCs or T cells enriched from blood (not recorded which). The receptor was derived from a man aged 40-49 years who had been exposed to COVID-19. The CDR3 nucleotides read TGTGCCAGCAGTCCAGCGAGGGGGGGCATTCAGTACTTC. Translation gives CASSPARGGIQYF.